The T cell receptor (beta chain) under discussion was sequenced for a study of CD8 T cells in Susac syndrome. Study results and caveats: The study conceded that relatively few individuals underwent its TCR sequencing and HLA analysis.

Random hexamers were used to reverse transcribe the RNA input (about 0.45 to 1 ug). From the immunoSEQ multiplex PCR reads, TCRdb called clonotypes with MiXCR, one entry per CDR3 protein. The sample yields 200,000 to 300,000 distinct CDR3 sequences, 90% to 97% seen once. In germline, CDR1 is MDHEN, CDR2 SYDVKM. Trimming stripped 10 bases from V and 1 base from J, with 17 bases between. The CDR3 runs to 14 residues. CD8+ and CD4+ T cells were negatively isolated; TEMRA cells were FACS-enriched. This clonotype was seen a single time. Its specificity is not known. This sequence joins TRBV28 and TRBJ2-7, with D uncertain. The origin of this receptor is a human donor with Susac syndrome. The sequencing input was CD4+ T cells from PBMCs. The CDR3 sequence is CATYSRQMSYEQYF. The CDR3 DNA sequence: TGTGCCACCTACTCCAGACAAATGTCCTACGAGCAGTACTTC.